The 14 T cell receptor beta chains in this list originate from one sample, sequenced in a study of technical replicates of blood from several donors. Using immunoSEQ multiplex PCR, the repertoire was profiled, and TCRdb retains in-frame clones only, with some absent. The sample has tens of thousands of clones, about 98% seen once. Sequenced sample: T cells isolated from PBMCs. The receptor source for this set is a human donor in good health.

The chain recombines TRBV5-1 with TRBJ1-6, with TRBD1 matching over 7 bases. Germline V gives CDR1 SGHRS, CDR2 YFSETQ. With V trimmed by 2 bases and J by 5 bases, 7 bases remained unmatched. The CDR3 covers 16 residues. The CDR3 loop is CASSLGRQGDNSPLHF. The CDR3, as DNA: TGCGCCAGCAGCTTAGGTCGACAGGGTGATAATTCACCCCTCCACTTT.

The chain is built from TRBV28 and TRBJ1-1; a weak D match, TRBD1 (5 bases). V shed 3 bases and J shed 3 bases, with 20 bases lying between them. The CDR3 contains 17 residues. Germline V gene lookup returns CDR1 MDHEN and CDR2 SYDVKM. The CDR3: CASSFKEGRLMDTEAFF. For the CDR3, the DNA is TGTGCCAGCAGTTTCAAAGAGGGGAGGTTGATGGACACTGAAGCTTTCTTT.

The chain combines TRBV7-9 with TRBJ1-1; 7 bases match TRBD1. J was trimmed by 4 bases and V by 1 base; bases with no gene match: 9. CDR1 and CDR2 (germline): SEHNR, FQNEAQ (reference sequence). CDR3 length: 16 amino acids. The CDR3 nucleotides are TGTGCCAGCAGCTTAGTTCCTACAGGGGTCGTCACTGAAGCTTTCTTT. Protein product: CASSLVPTGVVTEAFF. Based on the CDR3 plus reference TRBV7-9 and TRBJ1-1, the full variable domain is DTGVSQNPRHKITKRGQNVTFRCDPISEHNRLYWYRQTLGQGPEFLTYFQNEAQLEKSRLLSDRFSAERPKGSFSTLEIQRTEQGDSAMYLCASSLVPTGVVTEAFFGQGTRLTVV.

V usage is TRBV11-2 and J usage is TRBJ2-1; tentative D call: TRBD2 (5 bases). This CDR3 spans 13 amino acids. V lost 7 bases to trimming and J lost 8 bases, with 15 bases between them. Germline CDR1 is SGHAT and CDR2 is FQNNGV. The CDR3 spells CASTLRSSDEQFF. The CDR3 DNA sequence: TGTGCCAGCACCCTACGGAGTAGCGATGAGCAGTTCTTC.

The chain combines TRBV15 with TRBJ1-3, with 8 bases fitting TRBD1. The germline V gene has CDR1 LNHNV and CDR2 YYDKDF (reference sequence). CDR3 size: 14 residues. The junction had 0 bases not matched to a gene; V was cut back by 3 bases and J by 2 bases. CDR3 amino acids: CATSRDRAGNTIYF. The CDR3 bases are TGTGCCACCAGCAGGGACAGGGCTGGAAACACCATATATTTT.

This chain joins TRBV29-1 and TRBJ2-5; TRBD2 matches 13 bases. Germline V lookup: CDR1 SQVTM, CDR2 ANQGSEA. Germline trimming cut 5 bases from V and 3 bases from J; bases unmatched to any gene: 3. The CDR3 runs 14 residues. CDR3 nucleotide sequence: TGCAGCGTTTACGGACTAGCGGGGGAAGAGACCCAGTACTTC. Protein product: CSVYGLAGEETQYF.

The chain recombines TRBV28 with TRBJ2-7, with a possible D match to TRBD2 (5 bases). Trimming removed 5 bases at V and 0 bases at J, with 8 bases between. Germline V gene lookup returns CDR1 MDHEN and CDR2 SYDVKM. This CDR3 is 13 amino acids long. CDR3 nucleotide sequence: TGTGCCAGCAGTCTGCTAGCCTCCTACGAGCAGTACTTC. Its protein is CASSLLASYEQYF.

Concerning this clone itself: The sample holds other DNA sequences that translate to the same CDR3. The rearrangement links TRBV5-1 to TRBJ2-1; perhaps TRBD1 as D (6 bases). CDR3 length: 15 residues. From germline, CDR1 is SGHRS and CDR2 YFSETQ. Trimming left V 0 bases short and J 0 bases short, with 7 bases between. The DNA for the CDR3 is TGCGCCAGCAGCTTGGGAGGGGGCTCCTACAATGAGCAGTTCTTC. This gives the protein CASSLGGGSYNEQFF.

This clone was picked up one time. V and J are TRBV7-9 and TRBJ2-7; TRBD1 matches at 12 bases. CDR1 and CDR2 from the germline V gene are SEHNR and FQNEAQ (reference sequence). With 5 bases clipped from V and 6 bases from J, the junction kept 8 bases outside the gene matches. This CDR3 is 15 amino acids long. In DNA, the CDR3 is TGTGCCAGCAGCCCGCTCGGGACAGGGGGCGCCGAGCAGTACTTC. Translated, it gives CASSPLGTGGAEQYF.

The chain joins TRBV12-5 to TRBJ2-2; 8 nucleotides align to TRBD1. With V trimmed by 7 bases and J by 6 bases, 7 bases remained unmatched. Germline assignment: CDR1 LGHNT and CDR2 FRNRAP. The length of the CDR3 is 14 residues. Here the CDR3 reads CASVSTGVAGELFF. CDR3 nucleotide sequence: TGTGCTAGTGTTTCGACAGGGGTGGCCGGGGAGCTGTTTTTT.

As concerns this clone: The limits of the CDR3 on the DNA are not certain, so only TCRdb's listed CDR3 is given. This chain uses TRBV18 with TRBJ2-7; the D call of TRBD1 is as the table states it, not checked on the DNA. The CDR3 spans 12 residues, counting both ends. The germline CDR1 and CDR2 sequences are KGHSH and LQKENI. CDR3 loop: CASSPVGHGTYF.

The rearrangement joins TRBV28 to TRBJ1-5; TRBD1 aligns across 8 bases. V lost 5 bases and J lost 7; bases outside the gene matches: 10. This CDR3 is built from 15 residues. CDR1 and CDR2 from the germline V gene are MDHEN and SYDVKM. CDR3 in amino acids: CASSLDRGGRQPQHF. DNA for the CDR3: TGTGCCAGCAGTCTAGACAGGGGTGGGCGACAGCCCCAGCATTTT.

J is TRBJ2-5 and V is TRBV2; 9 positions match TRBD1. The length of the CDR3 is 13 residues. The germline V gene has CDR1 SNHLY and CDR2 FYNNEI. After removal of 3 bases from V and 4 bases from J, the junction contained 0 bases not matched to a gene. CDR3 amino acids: CASSEDRGETQYF. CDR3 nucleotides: TGTGCCAGCAGTGAGGACAGGGGAGAGACCCAGTACTTC.

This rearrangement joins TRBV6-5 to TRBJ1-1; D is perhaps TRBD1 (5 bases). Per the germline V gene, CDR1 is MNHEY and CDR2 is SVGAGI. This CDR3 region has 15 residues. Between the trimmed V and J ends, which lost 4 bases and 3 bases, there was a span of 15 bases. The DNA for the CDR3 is TGTGCCAGCAGTTTCCGTAGGGGCGCGGACACTGAAGCTTTCTTT. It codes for CASSFRRGADTEAFF.